The text below deals with one TCR beta chain. These data come from a study of blood T cell repertoires in COVID-19. The CDR3 has 13 amino acids. The junction had 5 bases not matched to a gene; V was cut back by 4 bases and J by 5 bases. Germline values: CDR1 GTSNPN, CDR2 SVGIG (reference sequence). TCRdb's copy holds only in-frame clones and misses some; the assay was immunoSEQ multiplex PCR. The sample has nearly 400,000 clones, just under 90% seen once. This clonotype was sampled from a woman between 25 and 40 years old who had recovered from COVID-19. Sample: PBMCs or T cells enriched from blood (not recorded which). The V and J genes are TRBV30 and TRBJ2-7, with TRBD1 matching 10 bases. The CDR3 spells CAWTTGTGDEQYF. DNA of the CDR3: TGTGCCTGGACGACCGGGACAGGGGACGAGCAGTACTTC. Full variable domain (remainder filled in from reference TRBV30 and TRBJ2-7): SQTIHQWPATLVQPVGSPLSLECTVEGTSNPNLYWYRQAAGRGLQLLFYSVGIGQISSEVPQNLSASRPQDRQFILSSKKLLLSDSGFYLCAWTTGTGDEQYFGPGTRLTVT.